These 6 T cell receptor beta chains came from one sample sequenced in a study of CD8+ T cells in alopecia areata. The sequencing template was cDNA reverse transcribed from extracted RNA. Clones were sequenced by immunoSEQ multiplex PCR, and TCRdb holds only the in-frame ones, with some missing. The sample has 150,000 or so clones, 75% to 90% seen once. The sequencing used CD8+ T cells sorted from blood, collected at week 0. The receptor set was obtained from a human donor with alopecia areata.

The J gene is TRBJ2-7, the V gene TRBV10-3, with D possibly being TRBD1 (5 bases). Germline V gene sequence: CDR1 ENHRY, CDR2 SYGVKD. This CDR3 has 13 amino acids. The ends were cut back, 4 bases at V and 0 bases at J, with 7 bases in the middle. CDR3 amino acids: CAISVQDSYEQYF. The CDR3 DNA follows: TGTGCCATCAGTGTACAGGACTCCTACGAGCAGTACTTC.

J is TRBJ1-1 and V is TRBV6-6; no firm D call. Germline V CDR1 and CDR2: MNHNY, SVGAGI (reference sequence). This CDR3 spans 15 amino acids. The V and J ends lost 1 base and 1 base respectively, with 10 bases between them. CDR3 protein: CASSYFPAKNTEAFF. Here the CDR3 DNA reads TGTGCCAGCAGTTACTTCCCAGCCAAGAACACTGAAGCTTTCTTT.

The chain joins TRBV7-2 to TRBJ1-1; D remains ambiguous. The V gene lost 10 bases and the J gene lost 0 bases, with 9 bases spanning the gap. This CDR3 spans 12 amino acids. The germline V gene has CDR1 SGHTA and CDR2 FQGNSA. Here the CDR3 reads CANSGVNTEAFF. The DNA for the CDR3 is TGTGCCAACTCGGGAGTGAACACTGAAGCTTTCTTT.

The chain links TRBV29-1 to TRBJ2-1; 8 nucleotides align to TRBD2. The CDR3 has 14 residues. Germline V lookup: CDR1 SQVTM, CDR2 ANQGSEA. Trimming cost V 3 bases and J 5 bases; bases outside gene matches: 6. CDR3 loop: CSVEVRGGNNEQFF. The DNA for the CDR3 is TGCAGCGTTGAGGTCCGGGGGGGGAACAATGAGCAGTTCTTC.

The gene calls are TRBV29-1 and TRBJ1-1, with a possible D match to TRBD1 (6 bases). Trimming took off 7 bases at V and 2 bases at J, with 11 bases between the two ends. CDR1 and CDR2 (germline): SQVTM, ANQGSEA. The CDR3 runs 12 residues. This CDR3 reads CSARGANTEAFF. CDR3 bases: TGCAGCGCCCGGGGGGCAAACACTGAAGCTTTCTTT.

This chain joins TRBV9 and TRBJ2-3, with D perhaps matching TRBD1 or TRBD2 (5 bases each). The V end lost 2 bases, the J end lost 6 bases, and 13 bases lay between the germline ends. The V gene's germline CDR1 is SGDLS and CDR2 YYNGEE. CDR3 length: 14 amino acids. For the CDR3, the DNA is TGTGCCAGCAGCGTTGAGCTGGGACGGGATACGCAGTATTTT. It translates to CASSVELGRDTQYF.